This is a list of T cell receptor beta chains from one sample in a study of blood T cell repertoires in COVID-19. TCRdb keeps only in-frame clones here, not all; method: immunoSEQ multiplex PCR. The sample holds tens of thousands of clones, around 85% seen once. Sequencing was done on a sample of peripheral blood. The receptors were sampled from a human donor with acute or convalescent COVID-19. The donor label of this sample is uncertain. Each CDR3 is given with its conserved first and last residue. The order of the fields is J gene, D gene, V gene, clone size, CDR3 protein, CDR3 DNA. The D gene is left open where the match is weak. A row's size may be missing; if present it is once, few, many or a size class.

>TRBJ2-1|TRBD2|TRBV24-1|once
CATSDPGLAGINSYNEQFF
TGTGCCACCAGTGACCCGGGACTAGCGGGGATTAACTCCTACAATGAGCAGTTCTTC
>TRBJ1-2|NA|TRBV10-3|NA
CAISEDSIHGYTF
TGTGCCATCAGTGAGGACAGTATCCATGGCTACACCTTC
>TRBJ2-1|TRBD2|TRBV4-1|NA
CASSQLIAGGRINEQFF
TGCGCCAGCAGCCAACTTATAGCGGGGGGGAGAATCAATGAGCAGTTCTTC
>TRBJ1-4|NA|TRBV7-2|few
CASSRLRSTNEKLFF
TGTGCCAGCAGCAGACTCCGGAGCACTAATGAAAAACTGTTTTTT
>TRBJ1-1|NA|TRBV3-1/TRBV3-2|NA
CASSQEGRGGRDSTEAFF
TGTGCCAGCAGCCAAGAAGGTCGGGGGGGGCGTGATAGCACTGAAGCTTTCTTT
>TRBJ1-6|TRBD1|TRBV30|NA
CAWSARQGSSPLHF
TGTGCCTGGAGTGCCCGACAGGGAAGTTCACCCCTCCACTTT
>TRBJ2-5|NA|TRBV7-3|NA
CASSARQGETQYF
TGTGCCAGCAGCGCACGCCAGGGGGAGACCCAGTACTTC
>TRBJ2-3|TRBD2|TRBV7-2|once
CASSFASGTSGTDTQYF
TGTGCCAGCAGCTTCGCCTCCGGGACTAGCGGCACAGATACGCAGTATTTT
>TRBJ2-1|NA|TRBV27|NA
CASSQQGSRQFF
TGTGCCAGCAGTCAACAGGGAAGTAGGCAGTTCTTC
>TRBJ1-3|NA|TRBV5-6|NA
CASSIKTTGWPGNTIYF
TGTGCCAGCAGCATAAAAACGACAGGCTGGCCTGGAAACACCATATATTTT
>TRBJ1-1|TRBD1|TRBV28|NA
CASSGIQGAPAFF
TGTGCCAGCAGTGGAATACAGGGGGCGCCGGCTTTCTTT
>TRBJ1-2|NA|TRBV10-3|NA
CAISESINYGYTF
TGTGCCATCAGTGAGTCAATAAACTATGGCTACACCTTC
>TRBJ1-2|TRBD1|TRBV5-1|NA
CASSEDRANYGYTF
TGCGCCAGCAGCGAGGACAGGGCGAACTATGGCTACACCTTC
>TRBJ1-2|NA|TRBV5-4|NA
CASSPGEGIYGYTF
TGTGCCAGCAGCCCAGGTGAGGGCATCTATGGCTACACCTTC
>TRBJ1-5|NA|TRBV30|NA
CAWSVQGFSQPQHF
TGTGCCTGGAGTGTTCAGGGTTTCAGTCAGCCCCAGCATTTT
>TRBJ2-1|TRBD2|TRBV6-5|NA
CASSGRTPIFNEQFF
TGTGCCAGCAGCGGGAGGACCCCAATTTTCAATGAGCAGTTCTTC
>TRBJ2-1|TRBD1|TRBV7-3|NA
CASSFDRANEQFF
TGTGCCAGCAGCTTCGACAGGGCGAATGAGCAGTTCTTC